Presented here are 9 T cell receptor beta chains from one specimen sequenced in a study of T cell responses to AZD1222 COVID-19 vaccine. Measured with immunoSEQ multiplex PCR; TCRdb has only the in-frame clones, and not every one. The table shows 150,000 or so clones, with about 90% occurring only once. The sample consisted of peripheral blood, taken 28 days after the second AZD1222 dose. The receptors originated from an adult who received the AZD1222 COVID-19 vaccine.

The chain carries TRBV2 and TRBJ1-2; D is ambiguous. Deletions cut 2 bases from V and 5 bases from J, with 6 bases between. This CDR3 has 12 residues. The germline V gene has CDR1 SNHLY and CDR2 FYNNEI. This CDR3 is CASSENIYGYTF. The CDR3 region has the DNA TGTGCCAGCAGTGAAAATATATATGGCTACACCTTC.

This sequence joins TRBV3-1 (or the pseudogene TRBV3-2) and TRBJ1-5, with TRBD1 as a possible D gene (5 bases). Germline lookup yields CDR1 LGHDT and CDR2 YNNKEL (reference sequence). The V end lost 4 bases, the J end lost 1 base, and 11 bases lay between the germline ends. This CDR3 spans 15 amino acids. The CDR3 DNA reads as TGTGCCAGCAGCCCCCAGGGATTGAGCAATCAGCCCCAGCATTTT. Protein: CASSPQGLSNQPQHF.

The CDR3 sequence: CASSYSHDSPLHF. CDR3 nucleotides: TGTGCCAGCAGTTACTCGCATGATTCACCCCTCCACTTT. The chain couples TRBV6-5 to TRBJ1-6; D unclear. V lost 0 bases, J lost 8 bases, and 5 bases lay in between. CDR1 is MNHEY and CDR2 is SVGAGI in the germline V gene. The CDR3 loop spans 13 amino acids.

The chain combines TRBV19 with TRBJ2-7, with D perhaps matching TRBD1 (5 bases). Germline CDR1 is LNHDA and CDR2 is SQIVND (reference sequence). Trimming took 3 bases from V and 0 from J, leaving 9 bases between them. The CDR3 runs 14 residues. The CDR3 coding sequence is TGTGCCAGTAGTATTTCGACAGACTCCTACGAGCAGTACTTC. Encoded protein: CASSISTDSYEQYF.

This chain links TRBV21-1 with TRBJ2-7; the DNA was not used to check the table's D call, TRBD2. TRBV21-1 is a documented pseudogene. The CDR3 has 13 residues. CDR3 in DNA: TGTGCCAGCAGCAAAAGACTAACATACGAGCAGTACTTC. This translates into CASSKRLTYEQYF.

The chain couples TRBV24-1 to TRBJ2-5; no clear D gene. Germline CDR1 is KGHDR and CDR2 is SFDVKD. CDR3 length equals 12 residues. Trimming removed 3 bases at V and 5 bases at J, with 6 bases between. CDR3 residues: CATSDPQETQYF. CDR3 sequence (DNA): TGTGCCACCAGTGATCCTCAGGAGACCCAGTACTTC.

This chain links TRBV10-3 with TRBJ1-1; weak D call: TRBD1 (6 bases). The length of the CDR3 is 13 residues. V was cut by 3 bases and J by 3 bases, with 8 bases left in between. Germline CDR1 ENHRY, CDR2 SYGVKD. The CDR3 is CAISDAGDTEAFF. The DNA for the CDR3 is TGTGCCATCAGTGATGCAGGGGACACTGAAGCTTTCTTT.

The V and J genes are TRBV9 and TRBJ2-3; 12 bases align to TRBD2. V lost 5 bases and J lost 5; bases outside the gene matches: 12. The CDR3 totals 17 residues. Per the germline V gene, CDR1 is SGDLS and CDR2 is YYNGEE. The CDR3 DNA sequence: TGTGCCAGCAGTAGGACTAGCGGGACTCATAGAGGAGATACGCAGTATTTT. Translating gives CASSRTSGTHRGDTQYF.

This chain connects TRBV19 to TRBJ2-1; 16 nucleotides line up with TRBD2. J gave up 7 bases and V 4 bases, and 1 base lay outside the gene matches. Germline loops: CDR1 LNHDA, CDR2 SQIVND (reference sequence). This CDR3 has 15 amino acids. In nucleotides, the CDR3 is TGTGCCAGTAGTACGGGACTAGCGGGGGGGAATGAGCAGTTCTTC. This sequence encodes CASSTGLAGGNEQFF.